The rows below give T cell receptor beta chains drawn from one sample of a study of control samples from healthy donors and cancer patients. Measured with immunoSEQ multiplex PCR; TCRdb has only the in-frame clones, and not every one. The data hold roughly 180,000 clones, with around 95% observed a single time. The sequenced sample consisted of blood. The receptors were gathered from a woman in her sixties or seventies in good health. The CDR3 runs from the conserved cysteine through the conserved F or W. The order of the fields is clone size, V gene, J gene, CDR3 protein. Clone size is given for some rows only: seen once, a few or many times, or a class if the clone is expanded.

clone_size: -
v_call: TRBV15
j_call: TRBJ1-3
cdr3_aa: CATSRAAVSGNTIYF

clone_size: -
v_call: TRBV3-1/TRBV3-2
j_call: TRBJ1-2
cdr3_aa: CASSLPGYTF

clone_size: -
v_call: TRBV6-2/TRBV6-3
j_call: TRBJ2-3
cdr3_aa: CASSGSSRTDTQYF

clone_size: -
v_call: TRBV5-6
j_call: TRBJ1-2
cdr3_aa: CASSLISGGYGYTF

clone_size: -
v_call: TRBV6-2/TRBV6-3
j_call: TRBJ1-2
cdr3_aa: CASNPGQGVGYTF

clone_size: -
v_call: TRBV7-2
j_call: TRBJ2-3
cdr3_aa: CASSMGLPTDTQYF

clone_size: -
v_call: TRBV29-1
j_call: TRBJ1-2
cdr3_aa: CSVTDRAHNYGYTF

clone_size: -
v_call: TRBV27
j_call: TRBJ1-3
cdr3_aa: CASSSRPTGIGIDSGNTIYF

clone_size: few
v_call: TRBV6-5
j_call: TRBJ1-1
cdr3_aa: CASSYGAGQYTEAFF

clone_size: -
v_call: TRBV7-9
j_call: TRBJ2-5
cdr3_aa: CASSLEEQTQYF

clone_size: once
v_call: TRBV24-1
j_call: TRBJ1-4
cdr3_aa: CATSDYRGQGARFNEKLFF

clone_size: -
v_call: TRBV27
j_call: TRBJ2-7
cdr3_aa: CASSLKPGQGRYF

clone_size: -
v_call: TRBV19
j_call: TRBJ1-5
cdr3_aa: CASSDRYNQPQHF